A single sample gave rise to the 15 T cell receptor beta chains below, sequenced in a study of shared clonotypes between healthy human individuals. Using immunoSEQ multiplex PCR, the repertoire was profiled, and TCRdb retains in-frame clones only, with some absent. The sample consists of around 700,000 clones, 72% of them appearing once. Sequencing input: memory CD4+ T cells sorted from blood. Subset: CD45RA-negative fraction. Receptors were obtained from a woman aged 25 to 45 in good health.

This clone is a singleton in its sample. The chain employs TRBV10-3 and TRBJ2-3; TRBD2 agrees at 10 bases. The CDR3 sequence is 14 residues long. J gave up 3 bases and V 3 bases, and 0 bases lay outside the gene matches. Germline V gene data show CDR1 as ENHRY and CDR2 as SYGVKD. CDR3 protein: CAISDSGGTDTQYF. DNA for the CDR3: TGTGCCATCAGTGATAGCGGGGGGACAGATACGCAGTATTTT.

This sequence joins TRBV6-1 and TRBJ1-5; 9 bases are a match to TRBD1. CDR1 is MNHNS and CDR2 is SASEGT in the germline V gene. The V gene end was trimmed by 3 bases and the J gene end by 6 bases; junction bases not matched to a gene: 6. This CDR3 comprises 15 residues. The DNA of the CDR3 is TGTGCCAGCAGTGATGGGACAGGGACTGCTCAGCCCCAGCATTTT. It specifies CASSDGTGTAQPQHF.

This clone came up a few times. Possible read error: a much larger clone is one base away. This chain uses TRBV25-1 with TRBJ2-7; D ambiguous. The germline V gene has CDR1 MGHDK and CDR2 SYGVNS. The CDR3 sequence is 10 residues long. The germline V and J ends were trimmed by 8 bases and 3 bases, with 5 bases remaining between them. The CDR3 region is CASGHYEQYF. CDR3 coding DNA: TGTGCCAGCGGGCACTACGAGCAGTACTTC.

The chain employs TRBV7-2 and TRBJ2-7, with D possibly being TRBD2 (6 bases). The CDR3 sequence is 15 residues long. Germline CDR1 is SGHTA and CDR2 is FQGNSA. Trimming took off 3 bases at V and 3 bases at J, with 15 bases between the two ends. CDR3 sequence: CASSFNGGAHYEQYF. The CDR3 region has the DNA TGTGCCAGCAGCTTTAACGGCGGGGCCCACTACGAGCAGTACTTC.

This sequence joins TRBV28 and TRBJ2-7, with a weak D call TRBD1 (5 bases). CDR1 is MDHEN, CDR2 SYDVKM, per germline. This CDR3 is 13 amino acids long. The germline V and J ends were trimmed by 4 bases and 6 bases, with 13 bases remaining between them. This CDR3 is CASSYRPPFEQYF. The CDR3 DNA follows: TGTGCCAGCAGTTACAGGCCGCCTTTCGAGCAGTACTTC.

The V gene is TRBV12-5, the J gene TRBJ2-1; 7 nucleotides agree with TRBD2. The V and J ends lost 1 base and 7 bases, in that order; junction bases with no gene match: 13. The germline CDR1 and CDR2 sequences are LGHNT and FRNRAP. This CDR3 contains 17 residues. The CDR3 loop reads CASGLATLGGSSNEQFF. The CDR3 coding sequence is TGTGCTAGTGGTTTGGCGACGCTGGGCGGGAGCAGTAATGAGCAGTTCTTC.

This clone was seen repeatedly, ten times or more. The V and J genes are TRBV19 and TRBJ2-1, with D tentatively TRBD2 (6 bases). Per the germline V gene, CDR1 is LNHDA and CDR2 is SQIVND (reference sequence). The V end lost 10 bases, the J end lost 7 bases, and 14 bases lay between the germline ends. There are 12 residues in the CDR3. CDR3 residues: CATKRRENEQFF. In DNA, the CDR3 is TGTGCCACCAAACGCCGGGAGAATGAGCAGTTCTTC.

This clone appeared once. This chain connects TRBV2 to TRBJ2-7; 12 bases line up with TRBD1. The trim removed 9 bases at V and 6 bases at J, leaving 9 bases unmatched. CDR1 and CDR2 (germline): SNHLY, FYNNEI. The CDR3 spans 14 residues. CDR3 sequence: CASRSGQGAGEQYF. Here the CDR3 DNA reads TGTGCCAGTCGTTCGGGACAGGGGGCCGGCGAGCAGTACTTC.

The J gene is TRBJ2-1, the V gene TRBV27; D may match TRBD1 or TRBD2 (5 bases each). V was trimmed by 2 bases and J by 3 bases, leaving 11 bases between them. The CDR3 has 15 residues. Germline V CDR1 and CDR2: MNHEY, SMNVEV (reference sequence). As DNA, the CDR3 is TGTGCCAGCAGTTTAGAGGGGAGTTACTACAATGAGCAGTTCTTC. It translates to CASSLEGSYYNEQFF.

This chain connects TRBV25-1 to TRBJ2-2; D remains unclear. V was shortened by 1 base and J by 1 base, with 10 bases between the two germline ends. This CDR3 is 16 amino acids long. Germline V gene sequence: CDR1 MGHDK, CDR2 SYGVNS. The CDR3 coding sequence is TGTGCCAGCAGTGAATCAAGGACCGGGAACACCGGGGAGCTGTTTTTT. This sequence encodes CASSESRTGNTGELFF. Based on the CDR3 plus reference TRBV25-1 and TRBJ2-2, the full variable domain is EADIYQTPRYLVIGTGKKITLECSQTMGHDKMYWYQQDPGMELHLIHYSYGVNSTEKGDLSSESTVSRIRTEHFPLTLESARPSHTSQYLCASSESRTGNTGELFFGEGSRLTVL.

The chain joins TRBV14 to TRBJ2-7, with 11 bases lining up with TRBD2. The CDR3 totals 16 residues. V shed 3 bases and J 0 bases; nucleotides not matched to a gene: 4. Germline CDR1 reads SGHDN; CDR2 reads FVKESK. CDR3 in amino acids: CASSHPTSGSSYEQYF. The DNA of the CDR3 is TGTGCCAGCAGCCATCCTACTAGCGGGAGCTCCTACGAGCAGTACTTC.

The CDR3 region has the DNA TGTGCCAGCAGTAACTTGCGGGCTAGAGAGACCCAGTACTTC. It yields the protein CASSNLRARETQYF. This sequence joins TRBV7-8 and TRBJ2-5, with D possibly TRBD2 on 5 matching bases. CDR1 and CDR2 (germline): SGHVS, FQNEAQ. The germline V and J ends were trimmed by 6 bases and 4 bases, with 15 bases remaining between them. There are 14 residues in the CDR3.

V and J are TRBV5-5 and TRBJ2-3; the D gene is possibly TRBD1 (6 bases). This CDR3 is 15 amino acids long. Trimming took off 2 bases at V and 6 bases at J, with 16 bases between the two ends. Germline V gene lookup returns CDR1 SGHKS and CDR2 YYEKEE (reference sequence). The CDR3 is CASSFSLERGDTQYF. As DNA, the CDR3 is TGTGCCAGCAGCTTTAGTCTAGAAAGGGGGGATACGCAGTATTTT.

This clone was observed once. This chain joins TRBV5-4 and TRBJ2-3; D is perhaps TRBD2 (5 bases). The CDR3 consists of 16 residues. CDR1 and CDR2 (germline): SGHNT, YYREEE (reference sequence). Between the trimmed V and J ends, which lost 1 base and 2 bases, there was a span of 14 bases. CDR3 in amino acids: CASSLKSGTYTDTQYF. In DNA, the CDR3 is TGTGCCAGCAGCTTGAAGTCGGGAACTTACACAGATACGCAGTATTTT.

This clone was found once. The chain recombines TRBV6-6 with TRBJ2-5, with 7 bases fitting TRBD1. V gave up 5 bases and J gave up 0 bases; unmatched junction bases: 3. The CDR3 contains 14 residues. Germline values: CDR1 MNHNY, CDR2 SVGAGI (reference sequence). This CDR3 reads CASSLGQNQETQYF. CDR3 DNA: TGTGCCAGCAGTCTGGGACAGAACCAAGAGACCCAGTACTTC.